This passage covers 5 T cell receptor beta chains from one sample sequenced in a study of CD8 T cells in Susac syndrome. When the RNA was reverse transcribed, random hexamers were used with an input of about 0.45 to 1 ug. TCRdb independently ran MiXCR on the immunoSEQ multiplex PCR reads; one entry per CDR3 protein. Of about 120,000 distinct CDR3 sequences listed, approximately 94% are singletons. Sequencing input: CD4+ T cells from PBMCs. The receptors derive from a human donor in good health.

J is TRBJ1-1 and V is TRBV2, with 10 bases identical to TRBD1. The germline CDR1 and CDR2 sequences are SNHLY and FYNNEI. Unmatched junction bases numbered 10, after V lost 8 bases and J lost 4 bases. This CDR3 spans 15 amino acids. The CDR3 region has the DNA TGTGCCAGCCGGGGACAGGGGTTATGGAGCACTGAAGCTTTCTTT. Its protein product is CASRGQGLWSTEAFF.

The table lists this clonotype with a count of one. CDR3 in amino acids: CASSPFQGIEGYTF. CDR3 coding DNA: TGTGCCAGCTCACCGTTCCAGGGTATTGAAGGCTACACCTTC. This chain links TRBV18 with TRBJ1-2, with D tentatively TRBD1 (5 bases). The CDR3 extends over 14 amino acids. The germline CDR1 and CDR2 sequences are KGHSH and LQKENI. Trimming took off 3 bases at V and 8 bases at J, with 16 bases between the two ends.

This clonotype was seen only once. CDR3 DNA sequence: TGTGCCAGCAGTCCTGGTAGCGGGAGGTCCGGGGAGCTGTTTTTT. Encoded protein: CASSPGSGRSGELFF. The genes are TRBV6-2 or TRBV6-3 and TRBJ2-2; 10 bases match TRBD2. This CDR3 contains 15 residues. J gave up 6 bases and V 5 bases, and 6 bases lay outside the gene matches. Looked up from germline, CDR1 is MNHEY and CDR2 is SVGEGT.

The chain uses TRBV4-3 and TRBJ1-2; 8 bases agree with TRBD1. Germline loops: CDR1 LGHNA, CDR2 YSLEER. V shed 5 bases and J 2 bases; nucleotides not matched to a gene: 7. This CDR3 region has 15 residues. For the CDR3, the DNA is TGCGCCAGCAGCTCCGGACAGGGAAAAAACTATGGCTACACCTTC. Translating gives CASSSGQGKNYGYTF.

This chain joins TRBV6-1 and TRBJ2-4, with D tentatively TRBD1 (6 bases). The CDR3 is 15 amino acids. V was clipped by 3 bases and J by 8 bases, with 17 bases between them. The germline gives CDR1 MNHNS, CDR2 SASEGT. CDR3 bases: TGTGCCAGCAGTGATCAGGCAGGGGCTAGAGACATTCAGTACTTC. Its translation is CASSDQAGARDIQYF.